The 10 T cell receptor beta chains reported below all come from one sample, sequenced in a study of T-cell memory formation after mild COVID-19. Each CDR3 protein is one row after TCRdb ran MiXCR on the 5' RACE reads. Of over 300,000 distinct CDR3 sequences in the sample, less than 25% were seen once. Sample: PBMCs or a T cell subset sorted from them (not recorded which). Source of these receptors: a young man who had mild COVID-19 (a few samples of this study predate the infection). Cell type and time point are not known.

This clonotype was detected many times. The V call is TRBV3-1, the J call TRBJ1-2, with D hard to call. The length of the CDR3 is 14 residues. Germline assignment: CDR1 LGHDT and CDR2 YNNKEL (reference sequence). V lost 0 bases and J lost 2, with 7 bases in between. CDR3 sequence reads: CASSQEVSNYGYTF. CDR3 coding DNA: TGTGCCAGCAGCCAAGAGGTTTCAAACTATGGCTACACCTTC.

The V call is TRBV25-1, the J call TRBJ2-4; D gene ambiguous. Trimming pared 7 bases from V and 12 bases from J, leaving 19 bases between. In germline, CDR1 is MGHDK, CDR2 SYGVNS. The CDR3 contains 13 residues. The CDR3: CASMNLPGGTQYF. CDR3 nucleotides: TGTGCCAGCATGAATCTCCCGGGCGGCACTCAGTACTTC.

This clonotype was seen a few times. The CDR3 reads CATQGPGPRSQETQYF. The CDR3 bases are TGTGCCACTCAAGGCCCGGGGCCTCGAAGTCAAGAGACCCAGTACTTC. The chain joins TRBV7-9 to TRBJ2-5; D may match TRBD1 or TRBD2 (5 bases each). CDR1 and CDR2 (germline): SEHNR, FQNEAQ (reference sequence). This CDR3 has 16 amino acids. Trimming removed 10 bases at V and 2 bases at J, with 23 bases between.

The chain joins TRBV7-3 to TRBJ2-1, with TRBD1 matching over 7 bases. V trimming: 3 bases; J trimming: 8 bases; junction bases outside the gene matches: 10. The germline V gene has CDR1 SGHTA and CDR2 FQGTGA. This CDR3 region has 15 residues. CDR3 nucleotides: TGTGCCAGCAGCTTGGGACAGTTGGGTTCGGATGAGCAGTTCTTC. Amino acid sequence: CASSLGQLGSDEQFF.

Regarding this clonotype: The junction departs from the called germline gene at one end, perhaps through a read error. The CDR3 DNA reads as TGTGCCAGCTGCTTAGCCGGGGGGCCAAGCGTGCTAGCCAAAAACATTCAGTACTTC. Its protein product is CASCLAGGPSVLAKNIQYF. The chain joins TRBV7-9 to TRBJ2-4; a possible D gene is TRBD2 (7 bases). The CDR3 has 19 residues. Per germline, CDR1 SEHNR and CDR2 FQNEAQ (reference sequence).

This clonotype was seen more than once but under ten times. In DNA form, the CDR3 reads TGTGCCAGCAGCAAACGGGGCAGGGAGGGCGAGACCCAGTACTTC. The encoded protein is CASSKRGREGETQYF. The J gene is TRBJ2-5, the V gene TRBV11-2; 7 bases fit TRBD2. Germline lookup yields CDR1 SGHAT and CDR2 FQNNGV. Trimming removed 5 bases from V and 5 bases from J; junction bases left unmatched: 11. The CDR3 spans 15 residues.

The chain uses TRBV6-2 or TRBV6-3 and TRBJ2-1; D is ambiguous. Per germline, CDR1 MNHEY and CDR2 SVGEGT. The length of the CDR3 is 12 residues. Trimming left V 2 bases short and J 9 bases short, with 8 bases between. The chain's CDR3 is CASSYELTEQFF. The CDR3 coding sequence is TGTGCCAGCAGTTACGAATTGACTGAGCAGTTCTTC.

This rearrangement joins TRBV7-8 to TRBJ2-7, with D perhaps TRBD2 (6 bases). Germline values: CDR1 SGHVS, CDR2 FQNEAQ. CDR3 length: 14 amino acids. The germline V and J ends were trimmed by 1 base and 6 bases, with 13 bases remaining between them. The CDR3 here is CASSLVVREREQYF. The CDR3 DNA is TGTGCCAGCAGCTTAGTGGTTCGGGAGCGCGAGCAGTACTTC.

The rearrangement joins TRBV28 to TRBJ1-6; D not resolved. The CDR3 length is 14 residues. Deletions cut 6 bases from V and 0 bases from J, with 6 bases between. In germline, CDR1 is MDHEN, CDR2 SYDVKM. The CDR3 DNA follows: TGTGCCAGCAGGGACCCCTCCTATAATTCACCCCTCCACTTT. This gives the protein CASRDPSYNSPLHF.

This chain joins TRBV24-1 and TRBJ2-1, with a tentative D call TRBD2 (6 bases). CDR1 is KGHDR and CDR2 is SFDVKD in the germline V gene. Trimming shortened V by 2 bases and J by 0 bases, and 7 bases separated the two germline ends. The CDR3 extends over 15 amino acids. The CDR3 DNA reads TGTGCCACCAGTGATTCCGGGAGCTCCTACAATGAGCAGTTCTTC. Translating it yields CATSDSGSSYNEQFF.